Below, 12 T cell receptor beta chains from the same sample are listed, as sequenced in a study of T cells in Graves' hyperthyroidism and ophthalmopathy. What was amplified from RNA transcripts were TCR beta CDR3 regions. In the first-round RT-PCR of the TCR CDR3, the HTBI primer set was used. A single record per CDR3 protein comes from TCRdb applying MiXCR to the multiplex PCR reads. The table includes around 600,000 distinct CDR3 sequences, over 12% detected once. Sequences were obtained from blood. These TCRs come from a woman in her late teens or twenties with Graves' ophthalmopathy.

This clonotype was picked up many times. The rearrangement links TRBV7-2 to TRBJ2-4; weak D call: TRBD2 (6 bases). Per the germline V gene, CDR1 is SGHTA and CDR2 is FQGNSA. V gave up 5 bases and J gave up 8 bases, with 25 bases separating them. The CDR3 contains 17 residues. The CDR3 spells CASSPRYSGTGLDIQYF. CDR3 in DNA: TGTGCCAGCAGCCCCCGGTATTCCGGGACTGGGCTAGACATTCAGTACTTC.

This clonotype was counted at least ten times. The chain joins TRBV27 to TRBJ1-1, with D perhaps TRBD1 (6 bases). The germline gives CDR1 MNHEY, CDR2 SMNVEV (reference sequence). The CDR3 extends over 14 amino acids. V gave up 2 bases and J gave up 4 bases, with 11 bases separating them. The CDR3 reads CASSLGQYVTEAFF. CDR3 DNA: TGTGCCAGCAGTTTAGGACAGTATGTCACTGAAGCTTTCTTT.

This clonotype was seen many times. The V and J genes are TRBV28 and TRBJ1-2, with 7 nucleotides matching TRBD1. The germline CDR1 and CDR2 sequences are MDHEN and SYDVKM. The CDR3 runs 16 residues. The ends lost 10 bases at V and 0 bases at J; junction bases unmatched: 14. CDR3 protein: CATTTGTVPSNYGYTF. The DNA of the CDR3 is TGTGCCACTACCACTGGGACAGTCCCTTCTAACTATGGCTACACCTTC.

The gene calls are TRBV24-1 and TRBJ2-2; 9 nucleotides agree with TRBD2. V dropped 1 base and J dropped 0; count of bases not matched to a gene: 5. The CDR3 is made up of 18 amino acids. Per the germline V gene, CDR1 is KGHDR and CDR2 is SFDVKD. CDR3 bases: TGTGCCACCAGTGATTTTACCGGACTAGCGACGAACACCGGGGAGCTGTTTTTT. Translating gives CATSDFTGLATNTGELFF.

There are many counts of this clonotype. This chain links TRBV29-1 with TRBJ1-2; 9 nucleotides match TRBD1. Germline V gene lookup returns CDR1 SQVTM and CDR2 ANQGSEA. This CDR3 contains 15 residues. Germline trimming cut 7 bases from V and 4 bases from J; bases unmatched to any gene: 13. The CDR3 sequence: CSARPSGQGGYGYTF. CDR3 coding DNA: TGCAGCGCTAGGCCTTCGGGACAGGGAGGCTATGGCTACACCTTC.

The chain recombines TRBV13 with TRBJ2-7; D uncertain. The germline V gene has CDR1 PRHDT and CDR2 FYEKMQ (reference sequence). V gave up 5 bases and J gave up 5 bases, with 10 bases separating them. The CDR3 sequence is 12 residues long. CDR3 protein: CASSGRYHEQYF. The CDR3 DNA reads TGTGCCAGCAGCGGAAGATATCACGAGCAGTACTTC.

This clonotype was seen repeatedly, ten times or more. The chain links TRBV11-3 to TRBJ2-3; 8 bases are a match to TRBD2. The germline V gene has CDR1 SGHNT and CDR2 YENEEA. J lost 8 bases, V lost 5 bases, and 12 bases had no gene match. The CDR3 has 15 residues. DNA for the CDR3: TGTGCCAGCAGCCCAGCGAATAGCGGGAAGGGTACGCAGTATTTT. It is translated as CASSPANSGKGTQYF. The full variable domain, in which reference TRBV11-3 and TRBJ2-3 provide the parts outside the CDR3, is EAGVVQSPRYKIIEKKQPVAFWCNPISGHNTLYWYLQNLGQGPELLIRYENEEAVDDSQLPKDRFSAERLKGVDSTLKIQPAELGDSAVYLCASSPANSGKGTQYFGPGTRLTVL.

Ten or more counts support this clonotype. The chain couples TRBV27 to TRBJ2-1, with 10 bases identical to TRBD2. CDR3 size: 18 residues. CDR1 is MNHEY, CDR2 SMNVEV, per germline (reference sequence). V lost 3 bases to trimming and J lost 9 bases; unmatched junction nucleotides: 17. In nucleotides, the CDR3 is TGTGCCAGCAGTTTCGAGGGAGCGGGAGGGCTGCTAAATAGTGAGCAGTTCTTC. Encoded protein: CASSFEGAGGLLNSEQFF.

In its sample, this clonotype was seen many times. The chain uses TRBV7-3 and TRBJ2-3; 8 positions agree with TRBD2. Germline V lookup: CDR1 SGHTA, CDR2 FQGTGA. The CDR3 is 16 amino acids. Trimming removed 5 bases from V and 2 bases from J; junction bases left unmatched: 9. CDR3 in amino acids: CASSLGLAGFTDTQYF. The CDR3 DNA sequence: TGTGCCAGCAGCCTAGGGCTAGCGGGCTTCACAGATACGCAGTATTTT.

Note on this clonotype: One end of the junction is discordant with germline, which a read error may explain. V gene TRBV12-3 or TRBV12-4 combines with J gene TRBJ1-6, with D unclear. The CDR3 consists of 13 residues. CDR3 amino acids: CASSLRANSPPHF. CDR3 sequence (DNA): TGTGCCAGCAGTTTAAGAGCGAATTCACCCCCCCACTTT.

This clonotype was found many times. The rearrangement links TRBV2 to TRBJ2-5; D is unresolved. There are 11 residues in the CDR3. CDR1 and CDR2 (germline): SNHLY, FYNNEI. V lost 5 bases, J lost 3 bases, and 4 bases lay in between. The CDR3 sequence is CASSNEETQYF. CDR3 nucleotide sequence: TGTGCCAGCAGTAACGAAGAGACCCAGTACTTC.

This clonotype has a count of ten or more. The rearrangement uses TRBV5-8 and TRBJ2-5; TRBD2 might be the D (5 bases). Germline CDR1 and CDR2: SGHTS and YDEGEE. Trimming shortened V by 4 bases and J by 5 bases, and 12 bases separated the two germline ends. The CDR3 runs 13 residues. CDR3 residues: CASSTRTGETQYF. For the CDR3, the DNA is TGTGCCAGCAGCACAAGGACGGGGGAGACCCAGTACTTC.